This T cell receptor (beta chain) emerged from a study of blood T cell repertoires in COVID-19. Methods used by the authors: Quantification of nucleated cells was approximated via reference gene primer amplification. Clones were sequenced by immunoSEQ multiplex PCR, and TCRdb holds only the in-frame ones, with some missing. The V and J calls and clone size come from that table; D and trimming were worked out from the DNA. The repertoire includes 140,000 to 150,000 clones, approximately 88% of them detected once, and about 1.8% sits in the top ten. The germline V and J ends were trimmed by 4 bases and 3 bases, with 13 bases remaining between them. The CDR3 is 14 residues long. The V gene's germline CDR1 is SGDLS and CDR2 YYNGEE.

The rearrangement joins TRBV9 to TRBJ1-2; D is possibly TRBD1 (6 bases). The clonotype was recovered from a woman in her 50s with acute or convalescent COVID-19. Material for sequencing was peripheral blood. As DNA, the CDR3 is TGTGCCAGCAGCCCCCGGACAGACTACTATGGCTACACCTTC. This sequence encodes CASSPRTDYYGYTF.